A selection of T cell receptor beta chains follows, all from one sample in a study of blood T cell repertoires in COVID-19. This table comes from immunoSEQ multiplex PCR, and its TCRdb copy is limited to in-frame clones, with some not included. The table shows about 250,000 clones, with around 82% occurring only once. Sequenced sample: peripheral blood. These receptors came from a person aged 70 to 85 with COVID-19, enrolled during active disease. Both conserved end residues are part of each CDR3. D genes are given only for firm matches. The listing skips clone size in some rows; elsewhere it reads once, few, many or a size class.

>NA|TRBD1|TRBV24-1|TRBJ2-5
CATSDFGRGKGETQYF
TGTGCCACCAGTGATTTTGGCAGGGGGAAAGGAGAGACCCAGTACTTC
>NA|NA|TRBV5-5|TRBJ1-4
CASSLKTEFEKLFF
TGTGCCAGCAGCTTGAAGACAGAATTTGAAAAACTGTTTTTT
>few|TRBD1|TRBV5-5|TRBJ1-3
CASSLLGQGDRNTIYF
TGTGCCAGCAGCCTGCTCGGACAGGGGGATAGAAACACCATATATTTT
>NA|TRBD1|TRBV28|TRBJ2-5
CASRTYRGSETQYF
TGTGCCAGCAGAACTTACAGGGGTTCGGAGACCCAGTACTTC
>NA|TRBD2|TRBV5-1|TRBJ2-7
CASSFQRGQGYEQYF
TGCGCCAGCAGCTTCCAGCGGGGTCAAGGGTACGAGCAGTACTTC
>NA|NA|TRBV14|TRBJ2-3
CASSRHVDTQYF
TGTGCCAGCAGCCGACATGTAGATACGCAGTATTTT
>NA|NA|TRBV19|TRBJ1-2
CASSISRRQLPYGYTF
TGTGCCAGTAGTATTTCCCGGAGGCAGCTGCCCTATGGCTACACCTTC
>NA|NA|TRBV4-1|TRBJ1-4
CASSQEREVGVGSSNEKLFF
TGCGCCAGCAGCCAAGAAAGGGAGGTTGGGGTAGGGTCCTCTAATGAAAAACTGTTTTTT
>NA|NA|TRBV19|TRBJ1-5
CASKLMTGEQGSNQPQHF
TGTGCCAGCAAACTCATGACTGGTGAACAGGGTAGCAATCAGCCCCAGCATTTT
>NA|NA|TRBV10-3|TRBJ1-4
CAISGPGLNEKLFF
TGTGCCATCAGTGGGCCAGGGCTTAATGAAAAACTGTTTTTT
>NA|TRBD1|TRBV5-1|TRBJ2-1
CASSLAGTGGYNEQFF
TGCGCCAGCAGCTTGGCCGGGACAGGGGGATACAATGAGCAGTTCTTC
>NA|NA|TRBV7-9|TRBJ1-2
CASSLGGALDGYTF
TGTGCCAGCAGCCTCGGGGGGGCCTTGGATGGCTACACCTTC
>NA|NA|TRBV19|TRBJ2-1
CATPLGPPLYNEQFF
TGTGCGACCCCTCTGGGCCCTCCCCTCTACAATGAGCAGTTCTTC
>NA|NA|TRBV27|TRBJ2-1
CASRFSPPRDNEQFF
TGTGCCAGCAGATTTTCCCCTCCGAGGGACAATGAGCAGTTCTTC
>NA|NA|TRBV19|TRBJ2-1
CASSIVTGTGDNEQFF
TGTGCCAGTAGTATAGTTACGGGTACAGGCGACAATGAGCAGTTCTTC
>NA|NA|TRBV7-3|TRBJ1-1
CASSPPQSMNTEAFF
TGTGCCAGCAGCCCGCCTCAGTCGATGAACACTGAAGCTTTCTTT
>NA|TRBD1|TRBV29-1|TRBJ1-2
CSVEPGTGDYGYTF
TGCAGCGTTGAACCCGGGACAGGGGACTATGGCTACACCTTC
>NA|TRBD1|TRBV19|TRBJ1-1
CASSGTANTEAFF
TGTGCCAGTAGTGGGACAGCGAACACTGAAGCTTTCTTT
>NA|NA|TRBV19|TRBJ2-6
CASSLRRPEGANVLTF
TGTGCCAGTAGTCTTCGCCGCCCGGAGGGGGCCAACGTCCTGACTTTC
>once|NA|TRBV21-1|TRBJ2-2
CASTLAGVWSAGELFF
TGTGCCAGCACCCTAGCGGGGGTGTGGTCGGCCGGGGAGCTGTTTTTT
>NA|TRBD2|TRBV6-1|TRBJ2-2
CASSKVSTGLAGVGTGELFF
TGTGCCAGCAGTAAAGTATCGACAGGACTAGCGGGAGTGGGTACCGGGGAGCTGTTTTTT
>NA|TRBD1|TRBV7-9|TRBJ1-3
CASSYAGQGRNTIYF
TGTGCCAGCAGCTATGCAGGACAGGGCCGAAACACCATATATTTT
>NA|TRBD1|TRBV2|TRBJ1-1
CASSEAPDRGSTEAFF
TGTGCCAGCAGTGAAGCCCCTGACAGGGGTTCCACTGAAGCTTTCTTT
>NA|TRBD1|TRBV19|TRBJ1-5
CASSIGALRWTGHQPQHF
TGTGCCAGTAGTATAGGCGCACTGCGTTGGACAGGTCATCAGCCCCAGCATTTT
>NA|NA|TRBV29-1|TRBJ1-1
CSARAAGTEAFF
TGCAGCGCCCGAGCGGCTGGGACTGAAGCTTTCTTT
>NA|NA|TRBV5-1|TRBJ1-4
CASSLDGATNEKLFF
TGCGCCAGCAGCTTGGATGGAGCAACTAATGAAAAACTGTTTTTT
>NA|TRBD2|TRBV19|TRBJ2-1
CASSFLSGGTNEQFF
TGTGCCAGTAGTTTTCTTAGCGGGGGCACCAATGAGCAGTTCTTC
>NA|NA|TRBV3-1/TRBV3-2|TRBJ1-5
CASSQGPGDQPQHF
TGTGCCAGCAGCCAAGGCCCGGGGGATCAGCCCCAGCATTTT
>NA|NA|TRBV30|TRBJ2-7
CAWRTAGTYEQYF
TGTGCCTGGAGAACTGCAGGGACCTACGAGCAGTACTTC
>NA|NA|TRBV2|TRBJ1-2
CASVRDYGYTF
TGTGCCAGCGTACGAGACTATGGCTACACCTTC
>few|NA|TRBV3-1/TRBV3-2|TRBJ1-6
CASSQVSVSPLHF
TGTGCCAGCAGCCAAGTATCCGTTTCACCCCTCCACTTT
>NA|TRBD2|TRBV5-4|TRBJ2-5
CASSPGGDRRQETQYF
TGTGCCAGCAGCCCGGGAGGGGATAGGCGCCAAGAGACCCAGTACTTC
>NA|TRBD2|TRBV29-1|TRBJ2-4
CSVAAGVGIQYF
TGCAGCGTCGCGGCGGGGGTAGGCATTCAGTACTTC
>NA|NA|TRBV7-9|TRBJ2-1
CASSLVRDWNEQFF
TGTGCCAGCAGCTTAGTCCGGGACTGGAATGAGCAGTTCTTC
>NA|NA|TRBV7-8|TRBJ1-3
CASSLEGGHSGNTIYF
TGTGCCAGCAGCTTAGAGGGCGGGCACTCTGGAAACACCATATATTTT
>NA|NA|TRBV7-9|TRBJ2-7
CASSLPLREQYF
TGTGCCAGCAGCTTACCCCTCCGCGAGCAGTACTTC
>few|TRBD1|TRBV6-1|TRBJ1-4
CASSELPGTGEKLFF
TGTGCCAGCAGTGAACTCCCCGGGACAGGTGAAAAACTGTTTTTT
>NA|TRBD2|TRBV7-8|TRBJ2-7
CAGSSGLAAQPYEQYF
TGTGCCGGCAGCTCGGGACTAGCGGCACAACCCTACGAGCAGTACTTC
>NA|TRBD1|TRBV15|TRBJ1-2
CATSRGPGQGGTYYGYTF
TGTGCCACCAGCAGAGGTCCGGGACAGGGGGGAACTTACTATGGCTACACCTTC
>NA|NA|TRBV3-1/TRBV3-2|TRBJ2-7
CASSQDRGYEQYF
TGTGCCAGCAGCCAAGACAGGGGATACGAGCAGTACTTC
>NA|TRBD1|TRBV7-2|TRBJ1-5
CASSRLGGAGQPQHF
TGTGCCAGCAGCCGCCTAGGGGGCGCGGGTCAGCCCCAGCATTTT
>NA|NA|TRBV30|TRBJ2-3
CAWSVSSDTQYF
TGTGCCTGGAGTGTGAGCTCCGATACGCAGTATTTT